This TCR beta chain was found in a study of cytomegalovirus exposure and HLA in healthy donors. Study-wide points: Upon later analysis, HLA-associated TCR beta chains proved more clonally expanded than other, equally common chains. Among TCR beta chains, those listed as cytomegalovirus-associated numbered over 150.

Though nominally healthy at sampling, donors likely had unrecorded immune exposures. In the PCR, 60 Vbeta and 13 Jbeta primers were used. TCRdb's table, derived via immunoSEQ multiplex PCR, lists solely in-frame clones and lacks some. Among 100,000 to 150,000 clones, around 78% were seen once, and the ten largest hold about 1.8%. To note about this clone: Antigen: not known. The junction differs from germline at one of its ends, possibly a read error.

The CDR3 sequence is 12 residues long. From germline, CDR1 is GTSNPN and CDR2 SVGIG (reference sequence). Sample: PBMCs. The clonotype originates from a woman aged 45-65 years in good health and CMV-seronegative. The V and J genes are TRBV30 and TRBJ2-3; 11 bases agree with TRBD2. The CDR3 region is CAWSTPGSGRGF. The CDR3, as DNA: TGTGCCTGGAGTACCCCGGGTAGCGGGAGGGGTTTT.